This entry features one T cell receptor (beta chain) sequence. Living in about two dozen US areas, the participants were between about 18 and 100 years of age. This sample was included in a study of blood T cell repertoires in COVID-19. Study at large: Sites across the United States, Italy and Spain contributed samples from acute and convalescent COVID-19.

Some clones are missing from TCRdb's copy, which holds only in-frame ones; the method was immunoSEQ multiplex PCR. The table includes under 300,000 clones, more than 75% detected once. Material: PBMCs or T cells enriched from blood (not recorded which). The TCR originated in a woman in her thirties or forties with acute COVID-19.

Here the CDR3 DNA reads TGTGCCAGCAGCCCGCGCGGGGGAATAGCGGGAGGCGTCAATGAGCAGTTCTTC. Its protein product is CASSPRGGIAGGVNEQFF. This chain joins TRBV11-3 and TRBJ2-1; 10 bases line up with TRBD2. V trimming: 5 bases; J trimming: 6 bases; junction bases outside the gene matches: 16. The CDR3 runs 18 residues. Germline V CDR1 and CDR2: SGHNT, YENEEA.